The source of this TCR beta chain is a study of shared clonotypes between healthy human individuals. Turning to the study itself: Each donor's CD4 naive and CD4 memory cells filled three plates apiece, CD8 naive two, and CD8 memory one. General study findings and limits: Memory subsets generally showed lower estimated richness than naive subsets.

Selected positively for CCR7 and CD45RO-negative, naive CD8 cells excluded terminally differentiated effector memory CD45RA+ cells. Participating donors were healthy, HIV-negative adults free of recent acute infections or vaccinations. Authors' data handling: Junction-only immunoSEQ data arrived without quality scores, meaning filtering differed. TCRdb's copy holds only in-frame clones and misses some; the assay was immunoSEQ multiplex PCR. The DNA gave D and trimming, while V, J and clone size come from that table. The sample lists roughly 890,000 clones; 80% to 95% were seen once. CDR1 is SGHTA and CDR2 is FQGTGA in the germline V gene. The CDR3 is made up of 15 amino acids. V lost 1 base and J 1 base, leaving 10 bases between the germline ends. As regards this clone: Its antigen is unidentified.

Source material: naive CD8+ T cells sorted from blood. The sequence was obtained from a man aged 30-40 years in good health. The chain employs TRBV7-3 and TRBJ2-5, with unresolved D. The CDR3 coding sequence is TGTGCCAGCAGCTTAAACGGTCCGAGCCAAGAGACCCAGTACTTC. Its translation is CASSLNGPSQETQYF.